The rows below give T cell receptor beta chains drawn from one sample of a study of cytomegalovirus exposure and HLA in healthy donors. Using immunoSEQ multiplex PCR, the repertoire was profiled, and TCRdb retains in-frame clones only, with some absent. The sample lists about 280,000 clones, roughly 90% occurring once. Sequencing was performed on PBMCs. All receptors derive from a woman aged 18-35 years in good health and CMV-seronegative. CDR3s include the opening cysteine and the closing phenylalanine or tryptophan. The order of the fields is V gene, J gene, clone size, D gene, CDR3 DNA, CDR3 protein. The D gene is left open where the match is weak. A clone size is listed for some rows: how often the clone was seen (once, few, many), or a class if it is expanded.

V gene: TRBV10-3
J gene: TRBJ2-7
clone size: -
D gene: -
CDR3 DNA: TGTGCCAGTCAGGGGATCTCCTACGAGCAGTACTTC
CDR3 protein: CASQGISYEQYF

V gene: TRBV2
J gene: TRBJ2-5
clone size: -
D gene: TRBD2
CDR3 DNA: TGTGCCAACATGGGTAGAGGGCTAGCGGGAGGGCGGGGTGAGACCCAGTACTTC
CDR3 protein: CANMGRGLAGGRGETQYF

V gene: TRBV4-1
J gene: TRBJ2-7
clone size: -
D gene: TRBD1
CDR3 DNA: TGCGCCAGCAGCCAAGCTCGGGGACAGGGGGCTCGGGAGCAGTACTTC
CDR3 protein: CASSQARGQGAREQYF

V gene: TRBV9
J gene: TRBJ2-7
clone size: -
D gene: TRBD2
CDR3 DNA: TGTGCCAGCAGCGTAGCGGGGGGACCGACCTACGAGCAGTACTTC
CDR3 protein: CASSVAGGPTYEQYF

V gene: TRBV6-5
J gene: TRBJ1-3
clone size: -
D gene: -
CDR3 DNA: TGTGCCAGCAGTCCCCCGGGTGGAAACACCATATATTTT
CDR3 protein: CASSPPGGNTIYF

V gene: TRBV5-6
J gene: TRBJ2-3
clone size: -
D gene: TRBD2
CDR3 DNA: TGTGCCAGCAGCGATCCTACCGGGACTAGCGGGAGACGGAGACATTTT
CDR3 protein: CASSDPTGTSGRRRHF

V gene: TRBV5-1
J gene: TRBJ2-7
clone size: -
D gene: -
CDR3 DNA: TGCGCCAGCAGCTTTCTGGAGGGGAACGAGCAGTACTTC
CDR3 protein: CASSFLEGNEQYF

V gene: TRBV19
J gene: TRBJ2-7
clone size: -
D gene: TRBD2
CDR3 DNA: TGTGCCAGTAGTATTTCTAGCGGCTTCTACGAGCAGTACTTC
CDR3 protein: CASSISSGFYEQYF

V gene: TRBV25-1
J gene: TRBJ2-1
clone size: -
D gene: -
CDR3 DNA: TGTGCCACAGGGGGGCCGTCTTATGAGCAGTTCTTC
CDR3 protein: CATGGPSYEQFF

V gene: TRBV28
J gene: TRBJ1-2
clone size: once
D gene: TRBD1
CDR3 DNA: TGTGCCAGCAGTTCGGAGGGGGCGCGTCTAGTTCGAGTTTCTAACTATGGCTACACCTTC
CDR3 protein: CASSSEGARLVRVSNYGYTF

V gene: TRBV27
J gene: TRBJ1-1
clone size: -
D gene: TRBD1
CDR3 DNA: TGTGCCAGCAGTTTATCGGGGACAGAGAACACTGAAGCTTTCTTT
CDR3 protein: CASSLSGTENTEAFF

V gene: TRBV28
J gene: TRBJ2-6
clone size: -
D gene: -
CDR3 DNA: TGTGCCAGCAGGGACCCCAGGGGTCCTGGGGCCAACGTCCTGACTTTC
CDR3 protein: CASRDPRGPGANVLTF

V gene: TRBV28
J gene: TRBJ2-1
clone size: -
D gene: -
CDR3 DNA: TGTGCCAGCAGCTCACCAGGGTTCTACAATGAGCAGTTCTTC
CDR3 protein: CASSSPGFYNEQFF

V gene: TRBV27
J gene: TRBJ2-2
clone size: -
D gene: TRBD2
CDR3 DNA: TGTGCCAGCAGCGGACTAGCGGGAGGTCACACCGGGGAGCTGTTTTTT
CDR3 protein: CASSGLAGGHTGELFF

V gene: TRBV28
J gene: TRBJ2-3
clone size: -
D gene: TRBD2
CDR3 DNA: TGTGCCAGCAGTCTGTTGAGCGGGCTAGCGGACACAGATACGCAGTATTTT
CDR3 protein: CASSLLSGLADTDTQYF

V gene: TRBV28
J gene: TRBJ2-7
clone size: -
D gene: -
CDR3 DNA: TGTGCCAGCAGTTTAGGGGGGACGGCCTCCTACGAGCAGTACTTC
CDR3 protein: CASSLGGTASYEQYF

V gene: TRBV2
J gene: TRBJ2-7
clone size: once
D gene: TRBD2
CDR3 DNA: TGTGCCACCCTCCCGACTAGCGGGAGGGGGGGTTCCTACGAGCAGTACTTC
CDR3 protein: CATLPTSGRGGSYEQYF

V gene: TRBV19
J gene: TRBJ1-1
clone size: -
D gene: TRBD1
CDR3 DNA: TGTGCCAGTAGCAACCCAGGGGGCGCGAGGACTGAAGCTTTCTTT
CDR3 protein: CASSNPGGARTEAFF

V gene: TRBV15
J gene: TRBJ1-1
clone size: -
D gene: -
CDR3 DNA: TGTGCCACCAGCGGTATATCCGGGGGGAAGACTGAAGCTTTCTTT
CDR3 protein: CATSGISGGKTEAFF

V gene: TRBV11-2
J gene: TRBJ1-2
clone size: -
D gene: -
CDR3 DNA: TGTGCCAGCAGCTTGGGCCTGGGCTACACCTTC
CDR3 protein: CASSLGLGYTF

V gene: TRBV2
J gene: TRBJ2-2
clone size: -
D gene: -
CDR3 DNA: TGTGCCAGCAGTTGGGTAGCGGAGATTAACACCGGGGAGCTGTTTTTT
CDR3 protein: CASSWVAEINTGELFF

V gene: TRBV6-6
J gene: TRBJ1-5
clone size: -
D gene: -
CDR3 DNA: TGTGCCAGCAGTTACCCCATTGAGGAAACCCTACAGCATTTT
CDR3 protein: CASSYPIEETLQHF

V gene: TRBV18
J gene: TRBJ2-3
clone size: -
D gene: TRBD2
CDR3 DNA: TGTGCCAGCTCACCAACTAGCGGGAGTACAGATACGCAGTATTTT
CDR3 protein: CASSPTSGSTDTQYF

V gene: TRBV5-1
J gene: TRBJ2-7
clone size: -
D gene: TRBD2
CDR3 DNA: TGCGCCAGCAGCTTGGAGGGACTAGCGGATTACGAGCAGTACTTC
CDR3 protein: CASSLEGLADYEQYF

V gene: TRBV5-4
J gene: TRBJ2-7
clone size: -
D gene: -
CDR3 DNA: TGTGCCAGCAGCTTGGCCCACTCCGAGCAGTACTTC
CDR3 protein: CASSLAHSEQYF

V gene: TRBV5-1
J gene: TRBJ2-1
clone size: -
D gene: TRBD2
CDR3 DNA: TGCGCCAGCAGCTGGAAAGGACAGGTCCATAGCGGGAGGGATGAAAATGAGCAGTTCTTC
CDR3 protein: CASSWKGQVHSGRDENEQFF

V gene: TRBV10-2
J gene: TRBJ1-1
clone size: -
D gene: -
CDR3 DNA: TGCGCCAGCAGTGAGTCGGGACTCCGGAACACTGAAGCTTTCTTT
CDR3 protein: CASSESGLRNTEAFF

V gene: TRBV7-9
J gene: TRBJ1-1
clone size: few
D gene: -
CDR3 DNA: TGTGCCAGTTGGAGCGATGAAGCTTTCTTT
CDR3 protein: CASWSDEAFF

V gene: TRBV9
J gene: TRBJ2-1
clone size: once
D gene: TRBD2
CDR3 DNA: TGTGCCAGCAGCCTCAAGACGGGAGGGTTCGATGAGCAGTTCTTC
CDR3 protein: CASSLKTGGFDEQFF

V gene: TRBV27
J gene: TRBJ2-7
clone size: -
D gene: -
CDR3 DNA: TGTGCCAGCAGCCGACGGGGGACAGACCCCTCCGAGCAGTACTTC
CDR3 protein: CASSRRGTDPSEQYF

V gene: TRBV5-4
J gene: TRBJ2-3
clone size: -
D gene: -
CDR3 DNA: TGTGCCAGCAGCGGGACTGTAAACACAGATACGCAGTATTTT
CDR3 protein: CASSGTVNTDTQYF

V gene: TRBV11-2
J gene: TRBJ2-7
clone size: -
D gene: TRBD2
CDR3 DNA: TGTGCCAGCAGCCCCAGCCTAGCGGGAATCTACGAGCAGTACTTC
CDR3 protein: CASSPSLAGIYEQYF

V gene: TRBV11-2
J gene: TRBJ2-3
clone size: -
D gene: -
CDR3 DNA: TGTGCCAGCAGCTTAGATATACAGTACACAGATACGCAGTATTTT
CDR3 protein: CASSLDIQYTDTQYF

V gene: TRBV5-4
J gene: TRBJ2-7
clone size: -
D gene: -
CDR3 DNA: TGTGCCAGCAGCTTTGACAACTCCTACGAGCAGTACTTC
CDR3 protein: CASSFDNSYEQYF

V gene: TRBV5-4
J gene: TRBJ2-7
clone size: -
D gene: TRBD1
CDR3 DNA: TGTGCCAGCAGCCCTCCCAGGGGGCCGTCGTACGAGCAGTACTTC
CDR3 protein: CASSPPRGPSYEQYF

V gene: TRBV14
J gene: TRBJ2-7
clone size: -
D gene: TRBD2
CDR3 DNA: TGTGCCAGCAGCCCAAAACTAGCGGGAATCCACGAGCAGTACTTC
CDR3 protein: CASSPKLAGIHEQYF

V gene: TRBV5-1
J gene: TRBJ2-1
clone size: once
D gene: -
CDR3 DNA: TGCGCCAGCAGCTTGGAACAGGGCCGCTACAATGAGCAGTTCTTC
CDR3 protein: CASSLEQGRYNEQFF